This note documents a single T cell receptor (beta chain) sequence. This clone's antigen is unknown. Nothing much larger sits one base from this clone, and base qualities are not available. A single peripheral blood draw of around 0.11 L on average was collected from each donor into heparinised tubes. Naive, central memory, regulatory and stem cell-like memory CD4+ T cells were sorted on a BD FACSAria II using a panel including CD45RO, CCR7, CD25, CD127, CD95 and CD27. Purity was above 98% for every sorted population. PBMCs were separated immediately by Lymphoprep density gradient centrifugation and were stained directly, without being cultured. Samples were stained and sorted in pairs, with one healthy donor and one patient per experiment, so that batch effects were minimized. The entire isolated RNA was reverse transcribed using the High Capacity cDNA Reverse Transcription Kit, and thus expressed TCRB transcripts were sequenced. Naive, central memory and regulatory T cell samples underwent deep immunoSEQ sequencing, averaging around 3.6 million total reads per sample. Sorted cells were lysed in RLT buffer and RNA was extracted with DNase-treated RNeasy Micro or Mini kits, depending on cell number. To prevent cross-contamination, every cell subset was processed on its own, while patient and healthy donor samples were processed together. Using the immunoSEQ multiplex PCR, TCRB sequences were amplified from cDNA into 87-bp fragments spanning the CDR3 region. Sequencing of the amplicons was done on the Illumina HiSeq platform. The published analysis was carried out like this. Synthetic template baselines were used to correct PCR bias computationally, reads within Hamming distance 2 were collapsed together, and singletons that could not be merged were discarded. Reads were aligned against IMGT to assign V, D and J genes, CDR3 length and insertions or deletions at six rearrangement sites. Within each subset, clonotype counts were normalized to sorted cell number, after which true diversity and Gini coefficients were computed with the tcR R package. The overlap coefficient, calculated on TCRB nucleotide sequences, was used to measure repertoire sharing. TCRdb provides this immuneACCESS table in a form limited to in-frame rearrangements. Some clones are lacking; in checked studies, under half of them reflect an unresolved V gene, and why the rest are absent is not known. V and J calls and clone size are given by that table; D and trimming were obtained from the DNA. Across this sample there are around 150,000 clones, with 8% to 9.5% seen only once. The top ten constitute around 0.5% of the sample.

This sample stems from a study of beta chain features in type 1 diabetes (dated by TCRdb to the late 2010s). Regarding the study in general: Mean age, gender distribution, total cell number and subset yield did not differ between patients and healthy donors. In the study, recently diagnosed type 1 diabetes patients and matched healthy donors were compared on the TCRB repertoires of their sorted circulating CD4+ T cell subsets. Regulatory and stem cell-like memory subsets were isolated from only 8 patients and roughly 8 healthy donors, whereas naive and central memory subsets came from all 30 or so donors. A total of roughly 100,000,000 sorted cells were examined across all samples, and the number of cells per subset was strongly correlated with RNA yield.

Here is what the overall study found, with its caveats: Naive, central memory and regulatory TCRB repertoires appeared to be more similar among patients than among healthy donors. PCR may preferentially amplify shorter templates, but because patient and control samples were amplified and corrected together, any resulting skew would affect both groups equally. Because cDNA was sequenced instead of genomic DNA, activated cells with high expression could be over-represented, although the groups did not differ in activation or CD3 levels. Type 1 diabetes patients showed a moderate but significant shortening of TCRB CDR3 length in all four CD4+ subsets. Because small numbers of individuals were included in the HLA sub-analyses, any influence of HLA type on TCRB rearrangement was left unresolved. Fewer insertions and more nucleotide deletions at VDJ recombination sites were observed in patients with type 1 diabetes, implying thymic rearrangement abnormalities.

From cysteine to phenylalanine, the CDR3 is 16 amino acids long. The DNA shown is the 48-base CDR3, in frame from base 1. Trimming removed 0 bases from V and 4 bases from J, leaving 14 bases between the germline ends. The germline V gene yields SGHRS for CDR1 and YFSETQ for CDR2. The receptor chain draws on TRBV5-1 and TRBJ2-1; the D gene is unclear. The clonotype comes from a woman between 18 and 30 years old with type 1 diabetes. The sequencing sample was made of central memory CD4+ T cells from blood. The DNA sequence is TGCGCCAGCAGCTTGGGTGGCGGAGAGTTGTACAATGAGCAGTTCTTC. The resulting protein is CASSLGGGELYNEQFF.